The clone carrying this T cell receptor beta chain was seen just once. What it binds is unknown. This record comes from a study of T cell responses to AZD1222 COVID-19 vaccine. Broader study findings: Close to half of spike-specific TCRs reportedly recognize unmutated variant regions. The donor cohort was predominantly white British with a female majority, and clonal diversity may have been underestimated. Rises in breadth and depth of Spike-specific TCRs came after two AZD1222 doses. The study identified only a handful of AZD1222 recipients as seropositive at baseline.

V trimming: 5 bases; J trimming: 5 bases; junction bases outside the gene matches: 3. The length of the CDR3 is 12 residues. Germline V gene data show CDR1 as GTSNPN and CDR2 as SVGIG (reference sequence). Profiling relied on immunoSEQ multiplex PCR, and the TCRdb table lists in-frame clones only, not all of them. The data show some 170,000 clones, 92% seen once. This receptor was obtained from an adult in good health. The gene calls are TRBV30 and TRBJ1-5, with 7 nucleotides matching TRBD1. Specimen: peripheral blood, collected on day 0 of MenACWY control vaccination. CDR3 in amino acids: CAWGQGDQPQHF. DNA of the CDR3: TGTGCCTGGGGTCAGGGGGATCAGCCCCAGCATTTT.